The clone carrying this TCR beta chain came up a few times. TCRdb re-derived calls from the 5' RACE reads in MiXCR, one entry per CDR3 protein. The sample consists of about 42,000 distinct CDR3 sequences, 6% to 7% of them appearing once. Germline CDR1 and CDR2: KGHSH and LQKENI. CDR3 size: 14 residues. The germline V and J ends were trimmed by 3 bases and 4 bases, with 13 bases remaining between them. The entry originates in a study of T cells after yellow fever vaccination. Findings of the study overall: Clonotypes found in both CD4 and CD8 compartments made up a small share.

V usage is TRBV18 and J usage is TRBJ2-7, with D perhaps matching TRBD1 (5 bases). Sequencing used PBMCs, either bulk or a sorted T-cell subset (CD4+, CD8+, memory, or dextramer-sorted; not recorded which), obtained 45 days after the yellow fever booster vaccination. The receptor's source is a man under 40 who received the YFV17D yellow fever vaccine. CDR3 in DNA: TGTGCCAGCTCACCGCCAGGGTTGCAGTACGAGCAGTACTTC. This codes for CASSPPGLQYEQYF.